The T cell receptor beta chain under discussion was sequenced for a study of T cells in Graves' hyperthyroidism and ophthalmopathy. Whole-study results and caveats: Stable hyperthyroidism was told apart from ophthalmopathy by a model built on 13 V-J features.

About this clonotype: Antigen unknown.

Authors of the study amplified TCR beta CDR3 regions from RNA transcripts. Using the HTBI primer set, a first-round RT-PCR was run on the TCR CDR3. MiXCR, applied by TCRdb to the multiplex PCR reads, yields one record per CDR3 protein. The sample yields roughly 800,000 distinct CDR3 sequences, approximately 40% seen once. If no ophthalmopathy progression occurred within 18 months, Graves' hyperthyroidism was stable. Diagnosis rested on symptoms, serum thyroxine and TRAb, thyroid ultrasound, and orbital computed tomography. This CDR3 is 16 amino acids long. Germline trimming cut 8 bases from V and 5 bases from J; bases unmatched to any gene: 18. Germline loops: CDR1 SNHLY, CDR2 FYNNEI.

This TCR derives from a man aged 18 to 30 with Graves' hyperthyroidism. The chain recombines TRBV2 with TRBJ2-7; 7 bases align to TRBD1. Sequencing was carried out using blood. This chain's CDR3 is CASGLRGRGPFNEQYF. In nucleotides, the CDR3 is TGTGCCAGCGGTTTGAGGGGGCGTGGACCTTTCAACGAGCAGTACTTC.